The 28 T cell receptor beta chains below were found in one sample sequenced in a study of T cells in Graves' hyperthyroidism and ophthalmopathy. Amplified regions were TCR beta CDR3 sequences from RNA transcripts. The TCR CDR3 was amplified in a first-round RT-PCR using the HTBI primer set. TCRdb re-analysed the multiplex PCR reads in MiXCR, keeping a single row per CDR3 protein. The sample carries about 360,000 distinct CDR3 sequences, about 13% recorded once. Sequencing input: blood. These receptors were collected from a man aged 30 to 45 with Graves' hyperthyroidism that later progressed to Graves' ophthalmopathy.

The table lists this clonotype with a few counts. The rearrangement joins TRBV12-3 or TRBV12-4 to TRBJ1-6, with D possibly being TRBD1 (6 bases). The germline V and J ends were trimmed by 9 bases and 9 bases, with 18 bases remaining between them. This CDR3 comprises 14 residues. For the CDR3, the DNA is TGTGCCAGTAGGCGGTCAGGGGCCGGTTCACCCCTCCACTTT. Translating it yields CASRRSGAGSPLHF.

This clonotype was seen only a few times. V and J are TRBV4-2 and TRBJ1-1; tentatively, D is TRBD1 (5 bases). CDR3 length: 14 amino acids. The germline V gene encodes CDR1 LGHNA and CDR2 YNFKEQ. Trimming removed 0 bases at V and 5 bases at J, with 10 bases between. The CDR3 DNA sequence: TGTGCCAGCAGCCAAGAACAGGCACCAACTGAAGCTTTCTTT. Amino acids: CASSQEQAPTEAFF.

This clonotype was seen more than once but under ten times. The chain employs TRBV9 and TRBJ2-3; either TRBD1 or TRBD2 may fit D (6 bases each). The CDR3 covers 16 residues. Deletions cut 5 bases from V and 0 bases from J, with 16 bases between. Germline CDR1 SGDLS, CDR2 YYNGEE. CDR3 region: CASRNPTGASTDTQYF. For the CDR3, the DNA is TGTGCCAGCAGGAACCCCACGGGGGCGAGCACAGATACGCAGTATTTT. The full variable domain, with the rest looked up from reference TRBV9 and TRBJ2-3, is DSGVTQTPKHLITATGQRVTLRCSPRSGDLSVYWYQQSLDQGLQFLIQYYNGEERAKGNILERFSAQQFPDLHSELNLSSLELGDSALYFCASRNPTGASTDTQYFGPGTRLTVL.

This clonotype occurred many times. This chain links TRBV12-3 or TRBV12-4 with TRBJ1-6; TRBD1 matches at 7 bases. Trimming took 2 bases from V and 9 from J; bases not matched to a gene: 4. The CDR3 sequence is 14 residues long. The CDR3 sequence: CASSLRGRGSPLHF. CDR3 sequence (DNA): TGTGCCAGCAGTTTAAGGGGGCGAGGTTCACCCCTCCACTTT.

In this sample, this clonotype turned up many times. The chain has TRBV2 and TRBJ1-6, with D possibly TRBD1 on 6 matching bases. Per germline, CDR1 SNHLY and CDR2 FYNNEI. Trimming took 2 bases from V and 7 from J, leaving 12 bases between them. This CDR3 comprises 15 residues. CDR3 protein: CASSESVRGNSPLHF. The CDR3 nucleotides are TGTGCCAGCAGTGAATCGGTCAGGGGCAATTCACCCCTCCACTTT.

In its sample, this clonotype was seen a few times. This chain joins TRBV5-1 and TRBJ2-6; no reliable D call. V was cut by 1 base and J by 1 base, with 6 bases left in between. Germline-derived CDR1 and CDR2 are SGHRS and YFSETQ. This CDR3 is built from 15 residues. The CDR3 DNA reads TGCGCCAGCAGCTTGTTCGATTCTGGGGCCAACGTCCTGACTTTC. Protein sequence: CASSLFDSGANVLTF.

This clonotype was counted ten times or more. The rearrangement links TRBV7-9 to TRBJ2-1, with D possibly TRBD2 on 6 matching bases. CDR1 is SEHNR and CDR2 is FQNEAQ in the germline V gene (reference sequence). The CDR3 has 12 residues. V lost 6 bases to trimming and J lost 8 bases, with 11 bases between them. This CDR3 is CASRMGGHEQFF. The CDR3 nucleotides read TGTGCCAGCAGGATGGGGGGACATGAGCAGTTCTTC.

This clonotype came up many times. The rearrangement uses TRBV28 and TRBJ2-1; TRBD1 might be the D (6 bases). The V gene's germline CDR1 is MDHEN and CDR2 SYDVKM. Trimming shortened V by 4 bases and J by 5 bases, and 15 bases separated the two germline ends. This CDR3 spans 15 amino acids. The CDR3 protein is CASSSRQAHNNEQFF. The CDR3 bases are TGTGCCAGCAGTTCTCGACAGGCCCATAACAATGAGCAGTTCTTC.

In its sample, this clonotype was seen a few times. The V gene is TRBV29-1, the J gene TRBJ2-3; D not resolved. The germline V gene encodes CDR1 SQVTM and CDR2 ANQGSEA. The CDR3 consists of 12 residues. The V gene lost 7 bases and the J gene lost 1 base, with 9 bases spanning the gap. Here the CDR3 DNA reads TGCAGCGCACCCCATGGCACAGATACGCAGTATTTT. Its translation is CSAPHGTDTQYF.

This clonotype was counted many times. The rearrangement joins TRBV28 to TRBJ2-2, with D hard to call. Between the trimmed V and J ends, which lost 1 base and 0 bases, there was a span of 15 bases. The germline gives CDR1 MDHEN, CDR2 SYDVKM. CDR3 length equals 18 residues. CDR3 DNA sequence: TGTGCCAGCAGTTTATTTGGGCCTCAAGCCTCGAACACCGGGGAGCTGTTTTTT. Encoded protein: CASSLFGPQASNTGELFF.

This clonotype was observed at least ten times. The V and J genes are TRBV11-2 and TRBJ1-2; a possible D gene is TRBD1 (6 bases). Germline V lookup: CDR1 SGHAT, CDR2 FQNNGV. Trimming cost V 2 bases and J 4 bases, with 11 bases left between them. This CDR3 region has 14 residues. The CDR3 nucleotides are TGTGCCAGCAGCTTATCAGGGGTGAGCTATGGCTACACCTTC. It specifies CASSLSGVSYGYTF.

This clonotype was counted a few times. The chain carries TRBV18 and TRBJ1-1; a possible D gene is TRBD1 (5 bases). Trimming took off 6 bases at V and 10 bases at J, with 21 bases between the two ends. This CDR3 has 14 amino acids. Germline CDR1 is KGHSH and CDR2 is LQKENI. CDR3 amino acids: CASSLNGQDKGAFF. For the CDR3, the DNA is TGTGCCAGCTCTCTTAATGGGCAGGACAAGGGAGCTTTCTTT.

The table lists this clonotype with many counts. The chain has TRBV7-2 and TRBJ1-5; D might be TRBD1 (5 bases). The CDR3 has 15 residues. V dropped 5 bases and J dropped 2 bases, with 13 bases sitting between them. The germline V gene has CDR1 SGHTA and CDR2 FQGNSA. The CDR3 nucleotides read TGTGCCAGCAGCCTACAACAGGTTCGCAATCAGCCCCAGCATTTT. Encoded protein: CASSLQQVRNQPQHF.

Turning to this clonotype: One junction end disagrees with the germline gene, perhaps due to a read error. The chain links TRBV7-7 to TRBJ2-5; tentative D call: TRBD1 (5 bases). Germline V gene sequence: CDR1 SSHAT, CDR2 FNYEAQ (reference sequence). This CDR3 contains 15 residues. CDR3 DNA: TGTGCTAGCAGCTTACAGGTTTCTAGTCAAGAGACCCAGTACTTC. As protein: CASSLQVSSQETQYF.

This clonotype was counted at least ten times. The chain combines TRBV10-3 with TRBJ2-7; the D is unclear. V gave up 5 bases and J gave up 6 bases, with 11 bases separating them. CDR1 ENHRY and CDR2 SYGVKD come from the germline V gene. The CDR3 contains 12 residues. The CDR3 DNA follows: TGTGCCATCAGTCCCCCGGCCCTCGAGCAGTACTTC. Amino acid sequence: CAISPPALEQYF.

This clonotype was found a few times. This chain links TRBV13 with TRBJ1-2, with TRBD1 matching over 7 bases. The CDR3 covers 15 residues. The germline CDR1 and CDR2 sequences are PRHDT and FYEKMQ (reference sequence). V lost 5 bases and J lost 10; bases outside the gene matches: 16. The CDR3, as DNA: TGTGCCAGCAGCACTACAGGGGCCCCAGAGTTGGACTACACCTTC. This gives the protein CASSTTGAPELDYTF.

This clonotype was detected ten times or more. The chain employs TRBV3-1 and TRBJ2-1; 9 nucleotides match TRBD2. Per germline, CDR1 LGHDT and CDR2 YNNKEL (reference sequence). Trimming cost V 4 bases and J 8 bases; bases outside gene matches: 9. This CDR3 is 15 amino acids long. The CDR3 coding sequence is TGTGCCAGCAGCCCCAGCGGCGGGGGGGCACATGAGCAGTTCTTC. Translated: CASSPSGGGAHEQFF.

This clonotype has ten or more counts. The rearrangement uses TRBV20-1 and TRBJ2-7, with TRBD2 identical over 7 bases. This CDR3 is built from 13 residues. V lost 5 bases to trimming and J lost 4 bases; unmatched junction nucleotides: 8. Germline values: CDR1 DFQATT, CDR2 SNEGSKA (reference sequence). DNA for the CDR3: TGCAGTGCTTTACCGGGAGGAGATTACGAGCAGTACTTC. It translates to CSALPGGDYEQYF.

This clonotype was counted only a few times. This chain links TRBV4-2 with TRBJ2-3; tentatively, D is TRBD1 or TRBD2 (7 bases each). The V gene's germline CDR1 is LGHNA and CDR2 YNFKEQ. With 1 base removed from V and 4 bases from J, the gap between germline ends came to 18 bases. The CDR3 runs to 17 residues. The CDR3 DNA reads TGTGCCAGCAGCCAAGCGACAGGGAGGGAAAGATCAGATACGCAGTATTTT. This encodes CASSQATGRERSDTQYF.

The sample holds a few counts of this clonotype. V and J are TRBV6-1 and TRBJ1-5; TRBD1 aligns across 7 bases. With V trimmed by 6 bases and J by 2 bases, 7 bases remained unmatched. The CDR3 length is 15 residues. Germline CDR1 MNHNS, CDR2 SASEGT. The CDR3 DNA follows: TGTGCCAGCAGCACGGGACAGCTAGGCAATCAGCCCCAGCATTTT. Its translation is CASSTGQLGNQPQHF.

This clonotype showed up many times. The chain employs TRBV7-6 and TRBJ2-1; no firm D call. This CDR3 comprises 14 residues. Per germline, CDR1 SGHVS and CDR2 FNYEAQ. V shed 5 bases and J shed 10 bases, with 18 bases lying between them. CDR3: CASSPSAGPGEQFF. CDR3 bases: TGTGCCAGCAGCCCATCGGCCGGACCTGGGGAGCAGTTCTTC.

This clonotype has ten or more counts. This chain joins TRBV5-5 and TRBJ2-7, with D perhaps TRBD2 (5 bases). V was shortened by 3 bases and J by 1 base, with 14 bases between the two germline ends. Germline values: CDR1 SGHKS, CDR2 YYEKEE (reference sequence). The CDR3 contains 15 residues. In DNA form, the CDR3 reads TGTGCCAGCAGCTCTTGGGCGGGCCTTTCCTACGAGCAGTACTTC. Protein: CASSSWAGLSYEQYF.

The chain links TRBV11-2 to TRBJ2-1, with 14 bases that match TRBD2. The J segment lost 2 bases and the V segment lost 6 bases, leaving 6 bases of the junction unmatched. Germline CDR1 and CDR2: SGHAT and FQNNGV. This CDR3 contains 17 residues. The CDR3: CASSSWTSGRTYNEQFF. The CDR3 bases are TGTGCCAGCAGTTCCTGGACTAGCGGGAGGACCTACAATGAGCAGTTCTTC.

The table lists this clonotype with many counts. The V and J genes are TRBV12-3 or TRBV12-4 and TRBJ1-5; D unresolved. This CDR3 has 14 amino acids. Trimming took 6 bases from V and 5 from J, leaving 14 bases between them. CDR3 sequence (DNA): TGTGCCAGCAGCCGGGCGACGGGGTATCAGCCCCAGCATTTT. Amino acids: CASSRATGYQPQHF.

The chain combines TRBV25-1 with TRBJ2-7; D gene unclear. The V gene lost 1 base and the J gene lost 6 bases, with 4 bases spanning the gap. This CDR3 contains 11 residues. CDR1 MGHDK and CDR2 SYGVNS come from the germline V gene. In DNA, the CDR3 is TGTGCCAGCAGTGAATTAACCGAGCAGTACTTC. Its translation: CASSELTEQYF.

Notes on this clonotype: Lacking the conserved final phenylalanine or tryptophan, this CDR3 likely reflects a read error. This chain uses TRBV9 with TRBJ1-5, with 12 nucleotides matching TRBD1. The CDR3 length is 15 residues. With V trimmed by 5 bases and J by 6 bases, 6 bases remained unmatched. In germline, CDR1 is SGDLS, CDR2 YYNGEE. CDR3 sequence: CASSAGQGASQPQHS. The CDR3, as DNA: TGTGCCAGCAGTGCGGGACAGGGGGCTAGTCAGCCCCAGCATTCT.

This clonotype was counted at least ten times. The V gene is TRBV20-1, the J gene TRBJ2-7; D might be TRBD1 or TRBD2, each matching 6 bases. The CDR3 loop spans 15 amino acids. Trimming took 1 base from V and 2 from J, leaving 15 bases between them. Germline V CDR1 and CDR2: DFQATT, SNEGSKA (reference sequence). The CDR3 is CSARGVTGGPYEQYF. The DNA of the CDR3 is TGCAGTGCTAGAGGGGTGACAGGAGGGCCCTACGAGCAGTACTTC.

The V gene is TRBV29-1, the J gene TRBJ1-2; D may be TRBD1 (6 bases). Trimming took 7 bases from V and 4 from J, leaving 10 bases between them. This CDR3 comprises 11 residues. The germline CDR1 and CDR2 sequences are SQVTM and ANQGSEA. The CDR3 DNA reads as TGCAGCGGTGGGACAACCTATGGCTACACCTTC. It translates to CSGGTTYGYTF.